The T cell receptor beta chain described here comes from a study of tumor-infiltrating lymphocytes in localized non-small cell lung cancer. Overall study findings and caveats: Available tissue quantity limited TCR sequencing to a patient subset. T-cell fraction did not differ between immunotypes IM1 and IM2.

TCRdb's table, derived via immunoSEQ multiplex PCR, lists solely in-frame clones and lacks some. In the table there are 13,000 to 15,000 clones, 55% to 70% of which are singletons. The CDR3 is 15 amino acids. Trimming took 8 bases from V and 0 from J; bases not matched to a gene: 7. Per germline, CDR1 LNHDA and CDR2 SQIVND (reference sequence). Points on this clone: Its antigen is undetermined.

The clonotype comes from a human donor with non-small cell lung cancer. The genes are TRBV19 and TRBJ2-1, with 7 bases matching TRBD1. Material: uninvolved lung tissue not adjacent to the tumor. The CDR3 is CASGARTGSYNEQFF. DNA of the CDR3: TGTGCCAGTGGGGCCCGGACAGGCTCCTACAATGAGCAGTTCTTC.